This T cell receptor beta chain appears in the sequencing data of a study of siplizumab effects on memory and regulatory T cells. Findings and caveats of the study: There was no confirmation of the suppressive function of proliferating Tregs from siplizumab cultures. Most proliferating CD4+ or CD8+ clones, roughly 75-95%, had no naive or memory assignment. Under siplizumab, an average roughly 70% of mappable alloreactive CD4+ clones were Treg-derived, compared with around 25% in controls. Naive T cells seemed more diverse than memory cells; they also seemed major alloresponse contributors.

Produced via immunoSEQ multiplex PCR; TCRdb's table is partial and in-frame only. Among about 100,000 clones listed, more than 85% were seen once. After removal of 5 bases from V and 5 bases from J, the junction contained 15 bases not matched to a gene. Germline V gives CDR1 LNHDA, CDR2 SQIVND (reference sequence). This CDR3 region has 17 residues. As to this clone: What it binds is unknown.

The sequence was collected from a human donor in good health. This chain links TRBV19 with TRBJ2-5, with 9 positions matching TRBD2. Sequencing was carried out using CD4+ T cells sorted from blood. CDR3 residues: CASSSSLLRGGGETQYF. CDR3 nucleotide sequence: TGTGCCAGTAGTTCCTCCCTCCTGCGGGGGGGTGGGGAGACCCAGTACTTC. Looking up the rest from reference TRBV19 and TRBJ2-5 gives the full variable domain: DGGITQSPKYLFRKEGQNVTLSCEQNLNHDAMYWYRQDPGQGLRLIYYSQIVNDFQKGDIAEGYSVSREKKESFPLTVTSAQKNPTAFYLCASSSSLLRGGGETQYFGPGTRLLVL.